This T cell receptor (beta chain) derives from a study of graft-versus-host responses after intestinal transplantation (dated by TCRdb to 2020 to 2023). For the wider study: Recipients received multivisceral, liver-intestinal, or isolated intestinal transplants. The cohort enrolled about two dozen intestinal transplant recipients, one of whom was a retransplant, and a few patients without pretransplant specimens were excluded. Rather than going through the commercial service, samples from a few later patients were sequenced in-house on an Illumina MiSeq and processed with MiXCR. A peak of at least 4% donor T cells among recipient peripheral blood mononuclear cells was the definition used for donor T cell macrochimerism. To identify alloreactive clones, pre-transplant mixed lymphocyte reaction products were sequenced and then compared with unstimulated pre-transplant donor and recipient T cells. Every recipient was given anti-thymocyte globulin induction, then maintenance tacrolimus and steroids for 3 to 4 years. After intestinal transplantation, graft-versus-host and host-versus-graft alloreactive T cell clones in the graft, circulation and bone marrow were tracked using bulk TCR-beta CDR3 sequencing. The paper's findings and limits, for the study overall: Peak levels of circulating GvH clones were associated with declines in HvG clones early after transplant. GvH clones were detected in recipient bone marrow, and some appeared earlier in ileal mucosa or blood, consistent with an intestinal mucosal origin. Conclusions were limited by the relatively low number and heterogeneity of intestinal transplant patients. In the allografts of patients with donor T cell macrochimerism, GvH to HvG T cell clonal ratios were high.

Remarks on this clone: Its target antigen remains unknown. Within one base of it there is no much larger clone, and no base qualities were kept.

Library preparation was by the immunoSEQ multiplex PCR assay. For most patients, genomic DNA was isolated with the Qiagen DNeasy Blood and Tissue Kit and shipped frozen to Adaptive Biotechnologies for TCR sequencing. For most patients, high-throughput TCR-beta CDR3 sequencing of genomic DNA was performed by Adaptive Biotechnologies. The paper's processing steps were these. TCR sequencing data for approximately 19 patients were retrieved from Adaptive's ImmunoSEQ software; a few other patients were processed with MiXCR and VDJtools. CD4 versus CD8 sorting errors were corrected by removing sequences found in both subsets at a frequency ratio below 5:1. CDR3 nucleotide sequences shared between donor and recipient were removed because the origin of such sequences could not be assigned. Alloreactive clones required at least 2-fold expansion over unstimulated cells and minimum CFSE-low frequency of 0.002% (template counts) or 0.001% (read counts). Clones were considered mappable if detected in sequenced pre-transplant spleen, lymph node, or MLR CFSE-low populations of the donor or recipient. The cumulative frequency of alloreactive clones was calculated as a percentage of all sequences, weighted by copy number. This immuneACCESS table, as held by TCRdb, lists in-frame sequences with V and J called but not all clones. Of the missing ones, under half trace to an unresolved V gene in checked studies; the others have no known cause. The V and J calls and clone size are taken from that table; D and trimming were inferred from the DNA. The sample records tens of thousands of clones, over 85% of which are singletons. 0.53% of the sample lies in the top ten.

The germline V gene gives CDR1 as KGHSH and CDR2 as LQKENI. V is clipped by 3 bases and J by 1 base, and the sequence between their germline boundaries is 12 bases long. The CDR3, from cysteine to phenylalanine, totals 15 residues. Kept here is only the CDR3 DNA, which spans 45 bases and is read in frame from base 1. The time point label, as the study defines it: cells obtained before transplantation from donor or recipient. CD3+CD4+ and CD3+CD8+ populations were FACS-sorted from unstimulated pre-transplant donor and recipient cells taken from spleen or lymph nodes. Sequencing was performed on unstimulated CD8+ T cells sorted from spleen or lymph node cells, taken before intestinal transplant. This chain is built from TRBV18 and TRBJ1-1, and possibly TRBD1, on 5 matching bases. The clonotype originates from a human donor who received an intestinal transplant. The base sequence is TGTGCCAGCTCACCGGACACGGATAAGAACACTGAAGCTTTCTTT. Translated, this is CASSPDTDKNTEAFF.